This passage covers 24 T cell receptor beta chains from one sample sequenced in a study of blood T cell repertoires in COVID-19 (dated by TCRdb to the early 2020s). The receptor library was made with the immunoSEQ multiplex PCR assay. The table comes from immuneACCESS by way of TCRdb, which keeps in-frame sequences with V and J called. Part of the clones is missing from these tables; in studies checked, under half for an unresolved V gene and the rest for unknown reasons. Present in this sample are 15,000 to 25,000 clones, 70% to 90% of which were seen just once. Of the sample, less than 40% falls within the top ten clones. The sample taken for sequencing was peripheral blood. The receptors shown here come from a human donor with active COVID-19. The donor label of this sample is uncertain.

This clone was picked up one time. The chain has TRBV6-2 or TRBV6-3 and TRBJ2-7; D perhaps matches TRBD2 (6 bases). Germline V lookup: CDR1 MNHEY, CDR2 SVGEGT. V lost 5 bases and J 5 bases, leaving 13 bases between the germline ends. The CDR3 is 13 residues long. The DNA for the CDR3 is TGTGCCAGCAGTAAACAATGGGGGGACGAGCAGTACTTC. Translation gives CASSKQWGDEQYF.

CDR3 sequence (DNA): TGCGCCAGCAGCCAAGATCTGGCTAGCGGGAGTGGCGCAGATACGCAGTATTTT. It codes for CASSQDLASGSGADTQYF. This chain joins TRBV4-3 and TRBJ2-3; 10 nucleotides match TRBD2. Germline V gives CDR1 LGHNA, CDR2 YSLEER. The CDR3 contains 18 residues. The ends lost 0 bases at V and 4 bases at J; junction bases unmatched: 10.

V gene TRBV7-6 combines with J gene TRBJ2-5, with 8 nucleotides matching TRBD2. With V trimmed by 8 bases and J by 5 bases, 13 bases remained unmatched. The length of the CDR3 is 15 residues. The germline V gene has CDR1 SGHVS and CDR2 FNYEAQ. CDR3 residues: CASQPLSGRAETQYF. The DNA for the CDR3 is TGTGCCAGCCAGCCTCTGAGCGGGAGAGCGGAGACCCAGTACTTC.

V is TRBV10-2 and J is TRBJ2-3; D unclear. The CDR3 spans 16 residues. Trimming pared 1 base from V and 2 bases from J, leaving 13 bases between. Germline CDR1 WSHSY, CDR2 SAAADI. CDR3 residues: CASSELVSFITDTQYF. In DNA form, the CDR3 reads TGCGCCAGCAGTGAGTTGGTTAGCTTCATCACAGATACGCAGTATTTT.

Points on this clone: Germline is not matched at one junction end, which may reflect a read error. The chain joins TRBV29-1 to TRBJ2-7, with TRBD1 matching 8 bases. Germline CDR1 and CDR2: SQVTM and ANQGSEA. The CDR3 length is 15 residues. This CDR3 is CSVEGDRGVSYEQYF. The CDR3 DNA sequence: TGCAGCGTAGAAGGAGACAGGGGCGTTTCCTACGAGCAGTACTTC.

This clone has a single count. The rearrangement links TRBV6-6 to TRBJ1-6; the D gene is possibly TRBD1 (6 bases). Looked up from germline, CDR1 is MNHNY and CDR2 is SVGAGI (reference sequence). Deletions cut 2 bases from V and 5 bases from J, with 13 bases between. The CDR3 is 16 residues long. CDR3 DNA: TGTGCCAGCAGTTACGATCAGGGGAGTAATAATTCACCCCTCCACTTT. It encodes CASSYDQGSNNSPLHF.

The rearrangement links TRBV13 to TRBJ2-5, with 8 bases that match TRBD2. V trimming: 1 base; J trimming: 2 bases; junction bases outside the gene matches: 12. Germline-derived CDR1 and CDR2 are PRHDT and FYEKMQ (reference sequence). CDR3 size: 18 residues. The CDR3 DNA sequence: TGTGCCAGCAGCTTAGCGGGGGGGCACTCTTACGTGCAAGAGACCCAGTACTTC. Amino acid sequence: CASSLAGGHSYVQETQYF.

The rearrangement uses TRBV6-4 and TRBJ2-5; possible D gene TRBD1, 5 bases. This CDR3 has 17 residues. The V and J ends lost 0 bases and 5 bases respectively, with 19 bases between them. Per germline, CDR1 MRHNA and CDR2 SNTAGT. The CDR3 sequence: CASSDSTKGHKEETQYF. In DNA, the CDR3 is TGTGCCAGCAGTGACTCGACAAAGGGGCACAAAGAGGAGACCCAGTACTTC.

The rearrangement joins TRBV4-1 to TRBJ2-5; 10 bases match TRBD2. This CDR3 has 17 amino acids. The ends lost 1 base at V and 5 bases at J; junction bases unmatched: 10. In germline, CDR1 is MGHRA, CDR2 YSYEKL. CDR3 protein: CASSQGEASGGSETQYF. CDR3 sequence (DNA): TGCGCCAGCAGCCAAGGTGAAGCTAGCGGGGGTTCGGAGACCCAGTACTTC.

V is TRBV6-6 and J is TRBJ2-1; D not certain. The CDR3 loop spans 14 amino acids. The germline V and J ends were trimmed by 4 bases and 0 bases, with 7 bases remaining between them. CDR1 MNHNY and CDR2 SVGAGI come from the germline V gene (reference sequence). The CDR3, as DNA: TGTGCCAGCAGTTTTGACATCTCCTACAATGAGCAGTTCTTC. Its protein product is CASSFDISYNEQFF.

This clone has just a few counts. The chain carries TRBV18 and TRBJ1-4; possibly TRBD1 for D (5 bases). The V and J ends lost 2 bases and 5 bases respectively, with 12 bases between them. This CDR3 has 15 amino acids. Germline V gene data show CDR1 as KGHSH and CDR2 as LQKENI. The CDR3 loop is CASSPKTVPNEKLFF. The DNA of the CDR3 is TGTGCCAGCTCACCAAAGACAGTTCCGAATGAAAAACTGTTTTTT.

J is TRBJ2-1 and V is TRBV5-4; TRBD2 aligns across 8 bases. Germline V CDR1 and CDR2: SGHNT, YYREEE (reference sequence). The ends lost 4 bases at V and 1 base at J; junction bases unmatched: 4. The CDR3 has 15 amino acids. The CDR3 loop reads CASSLAGPSYNEQFF. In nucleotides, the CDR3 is TGTGCCAGCAGCCTAGCGGGTCCGTCCTACAATGAGCAGTTCTTC.

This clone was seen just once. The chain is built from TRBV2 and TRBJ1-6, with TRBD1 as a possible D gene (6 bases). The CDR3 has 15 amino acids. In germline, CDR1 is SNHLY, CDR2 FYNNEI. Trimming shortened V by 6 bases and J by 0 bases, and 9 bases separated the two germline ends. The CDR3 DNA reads TGTGCCAGCAGACACAGGGACTCCTATAATTCACCCCTCCACTTT. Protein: CASRHRDSYNSPLHF. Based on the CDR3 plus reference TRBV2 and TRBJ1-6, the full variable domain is EPEVTQTPSHQVTQMGQEVILRCVPISNHLYFYWYRQILGQKVEFLVSFYNNEISEKSEIFDDQFSVERPDGSNFTLKIRSTKLEDSAMYFCASRHRDSYNSPLHFGNGTRLTVT.

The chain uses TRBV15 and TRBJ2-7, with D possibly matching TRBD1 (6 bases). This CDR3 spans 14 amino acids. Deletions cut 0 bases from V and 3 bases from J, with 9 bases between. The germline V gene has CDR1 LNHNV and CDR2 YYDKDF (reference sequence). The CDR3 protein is CATSREQGVYEQYF. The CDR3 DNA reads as TGTGCCACCAGCAGAGAACAGGGAGTCTACGAGCAGTACTTC.

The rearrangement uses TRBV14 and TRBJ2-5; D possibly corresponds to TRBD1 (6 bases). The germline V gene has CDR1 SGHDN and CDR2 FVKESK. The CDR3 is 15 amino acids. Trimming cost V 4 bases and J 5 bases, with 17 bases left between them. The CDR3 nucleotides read TGTGCCAGCAGCCCCGAGCAGGGGTTGGGCGAGACCCAGTACTTC. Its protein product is CASSPEQGLGETQYF.

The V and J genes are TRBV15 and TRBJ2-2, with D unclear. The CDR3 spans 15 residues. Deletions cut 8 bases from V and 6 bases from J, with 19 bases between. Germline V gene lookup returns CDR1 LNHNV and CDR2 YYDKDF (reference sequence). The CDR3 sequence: CATPSVRLVPGELFF. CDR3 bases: TGTGCCACCCCCTCAGTGAGGCTGGTCCCCGGGGAGCTGTTTTTT.

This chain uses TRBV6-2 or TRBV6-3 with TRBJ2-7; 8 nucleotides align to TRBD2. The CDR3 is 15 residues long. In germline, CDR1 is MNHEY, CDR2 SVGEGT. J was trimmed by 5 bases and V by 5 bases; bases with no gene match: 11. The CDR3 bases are TGTGCCAGCAGTACCCCCGTCGATAGCGGGAACGAGCAGTACTTC. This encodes CASSTPVDSGNEQYF.

The CDR3 loop reads CASSIGQYEGFRNGGELFF. The CDR3 bases are TGTGCCAGCAGCATCGGACAGTATGAGGGGTTTAGAAACGGCGGGGAGCTGTTTTTT. The chain is built from TRBV5-8 and TRBJ2-2; TRBD1 might be the D (6 bases). Trimming removed 4 bases from V and 7 bases from J, with 29 bases in between. CDR1 and CDR2 from the germline V gene are SGHTS and YDEGEE. The CDR3 extends over 19 amino acids.

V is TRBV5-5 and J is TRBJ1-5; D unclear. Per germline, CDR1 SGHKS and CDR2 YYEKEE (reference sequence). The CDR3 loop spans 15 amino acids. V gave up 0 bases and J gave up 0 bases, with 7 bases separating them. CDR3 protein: CASSLGGYSNQPQHF. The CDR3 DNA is TGTGCCAGCAGCTTGGGCGGGTATAGCAATCAGCCCCAGCATTTT.

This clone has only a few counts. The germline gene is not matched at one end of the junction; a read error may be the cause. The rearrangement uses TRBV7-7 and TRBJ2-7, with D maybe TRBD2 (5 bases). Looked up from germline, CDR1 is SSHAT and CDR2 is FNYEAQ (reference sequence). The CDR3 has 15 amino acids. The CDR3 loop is CASSVNSGKNYEQYF. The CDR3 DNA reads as TGTGCTAGCAGCGTAAATTCCGGGAAAAACTACGAGCAGTACTTC.

CDR3 bases: TGTGCCAGCAGCCTCAGGGGGGGCACAGATACGCAGTATTTT. Its translation is CASSLRGGTDTQYF. J is TRBJ2-3 and V is TRBV3-1 (or the pseudogene TRBV3-2); possible D gene TRBD1, 7 bases. V was pared by 4 bases and J by 1 base, with 9 bases between. Germline V lookup: CDR1 LGHDT, CDR2 YNNKEL (reference sequence). The CDR3 is 14 residues long.

The DNA for the CDR3 is TGTGCCAGCAGAACTACCGGGACTAGCGAGGAGCAGTACTTC. Translated, it gives CASRTTGTSEEQYF. The chain carries TRBV7-2 and TRBJ2-7; 10 bases agree with TRBD2. The CDR3 has 14 amino acids. The germline gives CDR1 SGHTA, CDR2 FQGNSA. V lost 6 bases and J lost 7; bases outside the gene matches: 9. Full variable domain (rest looked up from reference TRBV7-2 and TRBJ2-7): GAGVSQSPSNKVTEKGKDVELRCDPISGHTALYWYRQSLGQGLEFLIYFQGNSAPDKSGLPSDRFSAERTGGSVSTLTIQRTQQEDSAVYLCASRTTGTSEEQYFGPGTRLTVT.

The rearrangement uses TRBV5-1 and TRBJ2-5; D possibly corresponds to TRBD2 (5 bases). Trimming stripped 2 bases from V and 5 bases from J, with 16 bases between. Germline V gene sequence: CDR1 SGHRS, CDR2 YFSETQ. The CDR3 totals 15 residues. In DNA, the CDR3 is TGCGCCAGCAGCTTATCGGGGTTAAGTAGGGAGACCCAGTACTTC. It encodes CASSLSGLSRETQYF.

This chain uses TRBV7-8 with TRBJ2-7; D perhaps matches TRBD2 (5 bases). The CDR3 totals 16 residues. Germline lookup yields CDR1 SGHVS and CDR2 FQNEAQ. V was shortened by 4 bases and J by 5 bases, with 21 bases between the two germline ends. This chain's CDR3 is CASSSSFGAEWDEQYF. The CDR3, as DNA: TGTGCCAGCAGCTCATCATTTGGAGCGGAATGGGACGAGCAGTACTTC. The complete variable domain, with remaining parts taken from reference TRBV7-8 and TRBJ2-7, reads GAGVSQSPRYKVAKRGQDVALRCDPISGHVSLFWYQQALGQGPEFLTYFQNEAQLDKSGLPSDRFFAERPEGSVSTLKIQRTQQEDSAVYLCASSSSFGAEWDEQYFGPGTRLTVT.